This is a list of T cell receptor beta chains from one sample in a study of CD8 T cells in ankylosing spondylitis. TCRdb itself ran the 5' RACE reads through MiXCR, one entry per CDR3 protein. The table lists about 140,000 distinct CDR3 sequences, approximately 7.4% of them singletons. The material sequenced was blood, either unsorted or a sorted T cell fraction (not recorded which). The origin of the receptors is a female donor with ankylosing spondylitis or in good health (not recorded which). Both conserved end residues are part of each CDR3. Each record gives: D gene, clone size, V gene, J gene, CDR3 DNA, CDR3 protein. D genes are given only for firm matches. Not all rows give a size; the values are once, few, many and, for expanded clones, a class.

NA,many,TRBV15,TRBJ2-1,TGTGCCACCAGCGGCTCCACCCTAGCCTTCTCCTACAATGAGCAGTTCTTC,CATSGSTLAFSYNEQFF
NA,few,TRBV18,TRBJ2-5,TGTGCCAGCTCACCACGTCAACTTGGGGGGGAGACCCAGTACTTC,CASSPRQLGGETQYF
NA,NA,TRBV4-2,TRBJ2-4,TGTGCCAGCAGCCACAGGACAGCCGCCCAAGCCAAAAACATTCAGTACTTC,CASSHRTAAQAKNIQYF
NA,few,TRBV5-1,TRBJ2-3,TGCGCCAGCAGCGTTTTTGCTAGCACAGATACGCAGTATTTT,CASSVFASTDTQYF
NA,many,TRBV7-7,TRBJ2-5,TGTGCTAGCAGCTTGGCAAGCGGGGAGACCCAGTACTTC,CASSLASGETQYF
NA,NA,TRBV20-1,TRBJ1-1,TGCAGTGCTAGTGGACTTATGAGCATGAACACTGAAGCTTTCTTT,CSASGLMSMNTEAFF
TRBD1,many,TRBV28,TRBJ2-2,TGTGCCAGCAGGCGCACCCCGGGGACAGGGGGTCGGACCGGGGAGCTGTTTTTT,CASRRTPGTGGRTGELFF
TRBD1,NA,TRBV7-6,TRBJ2-7,TGTGCCAGCAGCTTAGACACACAGGGGGCTGGAGAGCAGTACTTC,CASSLDTQGAGEQYF
TRBD1,many,TRBV12-3/TRBV12-4,TRBJ2-7,TGTGCCAGCAGTAGGACAGGGTTACCCCCCTACGAGCAGTACTTC,CASSRTGLPPYEQYF
NA,NA,TRBV6-1,TRBJ1-5,TGTGCCAGCAGTGAAGGGTTGAGGCAGCCCCAGCATTTT,CASSEGLRQPQHF
NA,many,TRBV2,TRBJ2-7,TGTGCCAGCAGTTATCCATGGAAGACCTACGAGCAGTACTTC,CASSYPWKTYEQYF
TRBD1,many,TRBV12-3/TRBV12-4,TRBJ2-1,TGTGCCAGCAGTCCCGGGACAGGGTACTACAATGAGCAGTTCTTC,CASSPGTGYYNEQFF
TRBD2,NA,TRBV20-1,TRBJ2-3,TGCAGCGCCAGGGCCCAGGAGCGGGGGGACACAGATACGCAGTATTTT,CSARAQERGDTDTQYF
NA,many,TRBV7-8,TRBJ2-7,TGTGCCAGCAGCTTTTCGTCTGTGGGGTACGACGAGCAGTACTTC,CASSFSSVGYDEQYF
TRBD2,many,TRBV5-6,TRBJ2-1,TGTGCCAGCAGCCCTACCGGCTTAGCGGGGTTCTACAATGAGCAGTTCTTC,CASSPTGLAGFYNEQFF
NA,many,TRBV5-1,TRBJ1-4,TGCGCCAGCAGCTTGGGGCAGAGGACAACTAATGAAAAACTGTTTTTT,CASSLGQRTTNEKLFF
NA,many,TRBV5-1,TRBJ1-1,TGCGCCAGCAGCTTGGAGCTGGGGTGGGACACTGAAGCTTTCTTT,CASSLELGWDTEAFF
NA,many,TRBV7-9,TRBJ2-7,TGTGCCAGCAGCTTAGTCGGCAGGGAGAGCGACGAGCAGTACTTC,CASSLVGRESDEQYF
TRBD1,many,TRBV29-1,TRBJ2-7,TGCAGCGTTGTTGGGGGACAGGGGGCTCGGGAGCAGTACTTC,CSVVGGQGAREQYF
TRBD2,many,TRBV20-1,TRBJ2-3,TGCAGTGCACAGACTAGCGGGGGGTCCACAGATACGCAGTATTTT,CSAQTSGGSTDTQYF
NA,many,TRBV21-1,TRBJ2-5,TGTGCCAGCACCACACAGGGGGCAGAGGAGACCCAGTACTTC,CASTTQGAEETQYF
TRBD2,many,TRBV4-1,TRBJ2-7,TGCGCCAGCAGCCAAGCCGGGACTAGCTTCAACGAGCAGTACTTC,CASSQAGTSFNEQYF
NA,NA,TRBV7-9,TRBJ2-3,TGTGCCAGCAGCTTAGACAACCCCACAGATACGCAGTATTTT,CASSLDNPTDTQYF
NA,many,TRBV19,TRBJ1-5,TGTGCCAGTAGAAACAAGCCGGGGCTTAGCAATCAGCCCCAGCATTTT,CASRNKPGLSNQPQHF
NA,many,TRBV12-3/TRBV12-4,TRBJ1-2,TGTGCCAGCATTAACCAGGGGAACTATGGCTACACCTTC,CASINQGNYGYTF
NA,many,TRBV9,TRBJ2-1,TGTGCCAGCAGCGTAGCTTCTCAGGGTGGGTACAATGAGCAGTTCTTC,CASSVASQGGYNEQFF
TRBD1,many,TRBV7-8,TRBJ1-4,TGTGCCAGCAGCTGGACAGGAGGGTCCGAAGGGGAAAAACTGTTTTTT,CASSWTGGSEGEKLFF
NA,many,TRBV4-1,TRBJ1-5,TGCGCCAGCAGCCCCGACCTTGGGGCCTCCCAGCATTTT,CASSPDLGASQHF
NA,many,TRBV11-3,TRBJ1-1,TGTGCCAGCAGCTCCCACCAGGGGACTGAAGCTTTCTTT,CASSSHQGTEAFF
NA,many,TRBV3-1,TRBJ1-2,TGTGCCAGCAGCCAAGATCCCCCGGGCTATGGCTACACCTTC,CASSQDPPGYGYTF
NA,many,TRBV6-1,TRBJ2-1,TGTGCCAGCAATCCCGGGACATCCTACAATGAGCAGTTCTTC,CASNPGTSYNEQFF
NA,many,TRBV5-1,TRBJ2-3,TGCGCCAGCAGCTTGGCGGCGGTCACAGATACGCAGTATTTT,CASSLAAVTDTQYF
NA,few,TRBV10-3,TRBJ2-3,TGTGCGACCGAAGGAGAGGAGGGAGTGGATACGCAGTATTTT,CATEGEEGVDTQYF
TRBD2,many,TRBV28,TRBJ2-5,TGTGCCAGCAGTCGACTAGCGGGGGGGGAGACCCAGTACTTC,CASSRLAGGETQYF
TRBD2,many,TRBV20-1,TRBJ2-1,TGCAGTGCTAGAGATTTTCGGGGCGGGGGGGCTGAGGAGCAGTTCTTC,CSARDFRGGGAEEQFF
NA,NA,TRBV6-1,TRBJ2-7,TGTGCCAGCAGTGAATCTAGGGACTACGAGCAGTACTTC,CASSESRDYEQYF
TRBD2,few,TRBV2,TRBJ2-1,TGTGCCAGCAGTGAGCTAGCGGGGACCTCCTACAATGAGCAGTTCTTC,CASSELAGTSYNEQFF
TRBD1,many,TRBV20-1,TRBJ2-2,TGCAGTGCTAGAGGCAGGGGGCCCGGGGAGCTGTTTTTT,CSARGRGPGELFF
NA,many,TRBV7-6,TRBJ2-7,TGTGCCAGCAGCTTAGACACAGGGAACAACGGCGAGCAGTACTTC,CASSLDTGNNGEQYF
NA,many,TRBV6-4,TRBJ2-3,TGTGCCAGCAGTGACGGGGGGGCCACAGATACGCAGTATTTT,CASSDGGATDTQYF
NA,many,TRBV12-3/TRBV12-4,TRBJ1-1,TGTGCCAGCAGTTCCCGGGCCACTGGGACTGAAGCTTTCTTT,CASSSRATGTEAFF
NA,NA,TRBV20-1,TRBJ1-5,TGCAGTGCTCCTTTTACAGGGAACGTTAATCAGCCCCAGCATTTT,CSAPFTGNVNQPQHF
NA,many,TRBV12-3/TRBV12-4,TRBJ2-2,TGTGCCAGCAGTATGGGGGGAAATACCGGGGAGCTGTTTTTT,CASSMGGNTGELFF
NA,many,TRBV15,TRBJ1-1,TGTGCCACCAGCAGAGATAGGCAAGAGAACACTGAAGCTTTCTTT,CATSRDRQENTEAFF
NA,many,TRBV20-1,TRBJ1-2,TGCAGTGCTAGTGTCAACTATGGCTACACCTTC,CSASVNYGYTF
TRBD1,NA,TRBV12-3/TRBV12-4,TRBJ1-1,TGTGCCAGCAGTTTAGGCTGGACAGGGTTGGTAAGAATGAACACTGAAGCTTTCTTT,CASSLGWTGLVRMNTEAFF
NA,few,TRBV5-1,TRBJ1-2,TGCGCCAGCACCGGGACTGGAAGCTATGGCTACACCTTC,CASTGTGSYGYTF
TRBD2,few,TRBV18,TRBJ2-4,TGTGCCAGCTCACCACTAGCGCGGGGGACAGCCAAAAACATTCAGTACTTC,CASSPLARGTAKNIQYF
TRBD2,NA,TRBV5-1,TRBJ2-2,TGCGCCAGCAGCATAAGCGGGGGGTCGAACACCGGGGAGCTGTTTTTT,CASSISGGSNTGELFF
NA,many,TRBV24-1,TRBJ1-5,TGTGCCACCAGCCCCCTCGGAGGGACGGCTCAGCCCCAGCATTTT,CATSPLGGTAQPQHF
NA,few,TRBV7-9,TRBJ2-2,TGTGCCAGCAGCGAACCAGGGATAAGAACCGGGGAGCTGTTTTTT,CASSEPGIRTGELFF
NA,many,TRBV12-3/TRBV12-4,TRBJ1-5,TGTGCCAGCAGCCCACCCCGGCGGGGGGCCGGGGGCAATCAGCCCCAGCATTTT,CASSPPRRGAGGNQPQHF
NA,NA,TRBV2,TRBJ2-7,TGTGCCAGCAGTGGGACTGATCTTTGGGAGCAGTACTTC,CASSGTDLWEQYF
NA,many,TRBV6-1,TRBJ1-2,TGTGCCAGCAGTGAAATAGAGGGTGGCTACACCTTC,CASSEIEGGYTF
NA,many,TRBV6-5,TRBJ1-1,TGTGCCAGCGGCCGGGTTAACACTGAAGCTTTCTTT,CASGRVNTEAFF
TRBD1,NA,TRBV28,TRBJ1-4,TGTGCCAGCAGTGAATGGACAGGAGATAATGAAAAACTGTTTTTT,CASSEWTGDNEKLFF
NA,many,TRBV6-1,TRBJ1-2,TGTGCCAGCAGCATTCGCGGGGGCGGGAGGGATGGCTACACCTTC,CASSIRGGGRDGYTF